This T cell receptor (beta chain) was retrieved from a study of human T cells and chemical hapten exposure. Indicated time point: pre-sensitization, week 0. Sample treatment: therapeutic diphenylcyclopropenone sensitization with weekly scalp DPC. Unfractionated whole blood yielded the extracted total RNA. This clonotype was detected a few times. This CDR3 is 18 amino acids long. Trimming cost V 5 bases and J 0 bases; bases outside gene matches: 13. Germline V gene sequence: CDR1 SGHTA, CDR2 FQGNSA. One entry per CDR3 protein, called by TCRdb with MiXCR from the RACE reads. The table has around 33,000 distinct CDR3 sequences, approximately 12% seen once.

The TCR sequence derives from a woman aged 40 to 50 with alopecia areata. Some clones in this sample may be carry-over from other donors' samples. The source was whole blood, collected in connection with sensitization to the hapten diphenylcyclopropenone (DPC). The genes are TRBV7-2 and TRBJ2-3; 8 bases fit TRBD2. The CDR3 DNA reads TGTGCCAGCAGCGCGAGACTAGCGCTCTTTTCTAGCACAGATACGCAGTATTTT. It translates to CASSARLALFSSTDTQYF.